This is a list of T cell receptor beta chains from one sample in a study of T cells in Graves' hyperthyroidism and ophthalmopathy. Each CDR3 protein gets one entry after TCRdb re-called the multiplex PCR reads with MiXCR. The sample lists 350,000 to 400,000 distinct CDR3 sequences, about 15% occurring once. Sequenced: blood. The receptors were sampled from a woman in her 30s with Graves' hyperthyroidism. Both conserved end residues are part of each CDR3. A D gene is named only where the DNA matches it firmly. Not every row has a clone size; where given, it reads once, few, many or a size class.

d_gene: TRBD1
j_gene: TRBJ2-7
v_gene: TRBV5-1
abundance: many
CDR3nt: TGCGCCAGCAGCCTGACAGGGCTTTCCTACGAGCAGTACTTC
CDR3aa: CASSLTGLSYEQYF

d_gene: -
j_gene: TRBJ2-2
v_gene: TRBV12-3/TRBV12-4
abundance: few
CDR3nt: TGTGCCAGCAGTTACCTGGGGCAGGCCGGGGAGCTGTTTTTT
CDR3aa: CASSYLGQAGELFF

d_gene: -
j_gene: TRBJ1-2
v_gene: TRBV27
abundance: few
CDR3nt: TGTGCCAGCAGTCCGCCCGACAGGAGCTTCTATGGCTACACCTTC
CDR3aa: CASSPPDRSFYGYTF

d_gene: -
j_gene: TRBJ2-7
v_gene: TRBV20-1
abundance: -
CDR3nt: TGCAGTGCTAGGCCCCTTTCGACGGGTCGGAACGAGCAGTACTTC
CDR3aa: CSARPLSTGRNEQYF

d_gene: -
j_gene: TRBJ2-1
v_gene: TRBV14
abundance: few
CDR3nt: TGTGCCAGCAGCCAATTGAGGGCTTACAATGAGCGGTTCTTC
CDR3aa: CASSQLRAYNERFF

d_gene: -
j_gene: TRBJ1-2
v_gene: TRBV20-1
abundance: many
CDR3nt: TGCAGTGCTCCGACAGGAGTAACAAAAGGCTACACCTTC
CDR3aa: CSAPTGVTKGYTF

d_gene: -
j_gene: TRBJ1-1
v_gene: TRBV30
abundance: many
CDR3nt: TGTGCCTGGAGGGACCACACTGAAGCTTTCTTT
CDR3aa: CAWRDHTEAFF

d_gene: -
j_gene: TRBJ2-1
v_gene: TRBV28
abundance: -
CDR3nt: TGTGCCAGCAGTCATTACTATGCCTCCTACAATGAGCAGTTCTTC
CDR3aa: CASSHYYASYNEQFF

d_gene: -
j_gene: TRBJ2-1
v_gene: TRBV11-3
abundance: many
CDR3nt: TGTGCCAGCAGCGAGCAAGGCTCCTACAATGAGCAGTTCTTC
CDR3aa: CASSEQGSYNEQFF

d_gene: -
j_gene: TRBJ1-5
v_gene: TRBV6-1
abundance: -
CDR3nt: TGTGCCATCAGTGAGACGGAGCAGGATAGCAATCAGCCCCAGCATTTT
CDR3aa: CAISETEQDSNQPQHF

d_gene: -
j_gene: TRBJ1-5
v_gene: TRBV30
abundance: many
CDR3nt: TGTGCCTGGAGTTCCAGGGAGAACCAGCCCCAGCATTTT
CDR3aa: CAWSSRENQPQHF

d_gene: TRBD2
j_gene: TRBJ2-3
v_gene: TRBV7-9
abundance: -
CDR3nt: TGTGCCAGCAGTCTAGGAGCGGGACTAGCGGGCCGCACAGATACGCAGTATTTT
CDR3aa: CASSLGAGLAGRTDTQYF

d_gene: -
j_gene: TRBJ2-7
v_gene: TRBV28
abundance: many
CDR3nt: TGTGCCAGCAGTTTATGGGGTTCCACCCCCTACGAGCAGTACTTC
CDR3aa: CASSLWGSTPYEQYF

d_gene: TRBD1
j_gene: TRBJ2-1
v_gene: TRBV20-1
abundance: -
CDR3nt: TGCAGTGCGATCATAAGGGGACAGGTTAGACCTGGCCAGTTCTTC
CDR3aa: CSAIIRGQVRPGQFF

d_gene: -
j_gene: TRBJ1-3
v_gene: TRBV12-3/TRBV12-4
abundance: few
CDR3nt: TGTGCCAGCAGTTTTATCCAGAGTGGAAACACCATATATTTT
CDR3aa: CASSFIQSGNTIYF

d_gene: TRBD1
j_gene: TRBJ2-3
v_gene: TRBV7-9
abundance: many
CDR3nt: TGTGCCAGCAGCCCACAGGGGGCTACAGATACGCAGTATTTT
CDR3aa: CASSPQGATDTQYF

d_gene: -
j_gene: TRBJ2-7
v_gene: TRBV11-2
abundance: many
CDR3nt: TGTGCCAGCAGCCAGACAGTTACCTCCTACGAGCAGTACTTC
CDR3aa: CASSQTVTSYEQYF

d_gene: TRBD2
j_gene: TRBJ2-6
v_gene: TRBV28
abundance: few
CDR3nt: TGTGCCAGCACCGAAACCGCGGGAGGGCCGGAGGCCAACGTCCTGACTTTC
CDR3aa: CASTETAGGPEANVLTF

d_gene: -
j_gene: TRBJ1-3
v_gene: TRBV12-3/TRBV12-4
abundance: many
CDR3nt: TGTGCCAGCAGTTTGGGGGGTGGCGGAAACACCATATATTTT
CDR3aa: CASSLGGGGNTIYF

d_gene: TRBD1
j_gene: TRBJ1-1
v_gene: TRBV10-3
abundance: -
CDR3nt: TGTGCCACCGAACCATCCGACAGGGGGAACACTGAAGCTTTCTTT
CDR3aa: CATEPSDRGNTEAFF

d_gene: TRBD2
j_gene: TRBJ2-2
v_gene: TRBV28
abundance: many
CDR3nt: TGTGCCAGCAGTTTAAGAATATTAACTAGCGGTTTCGGGGAGCTGTTTTTT
CDR3aa: CASSLRILTSGFGELFF

d_gene: -
j_gene: TRBJ1-1
v_gene: TRBV29-1
abundance: -
CDR3nt: TGCAGCGTTGGGCGGCGGGGGAACACTGAAGCTTTCTTT
CDR3aa: CSVGRRGNTEAFF

d_gene: TRBD1
j_gene: TRBJ2-7
v_gene: TRBV9
abundance: few
CDR3nt: TGTGCCAGCGGAGCAAGGGGACAGGGAACCTACGAGCAGTACTTC
CDR3aa: CASGARGQGTYEQYF

d_gene: -
j_gene: TRBJ1-5
v_gene: TRBV28
abundance: -
CDR3nt: TGTGCCAGCAGCCATACCGGACAGCCCCAGCATTTT
CDR3aa: CASSHTGQPQHF

d_gene: TRBD2
j_gene: TRBJ2-7
v_gene: TRBV20-1
abundance: many
CDR3nt: TGCAGTGCTAGGGGTAGACTTTTGCGGGAGTACGAGCAGTACTTC
CDR3aa: CSARGRLLREYEQYF

d_gene: -
j_gene: TRBJ1-2
v_gene: TRBV4-1
abundance: many
CDR3nt: TGCGCCAGCAGCCAAATGCAGGGAGCGAACTATGGCTACACCTTC
CDR3aa: CASSQMQGANYGYTF